This record concerns one TCR beta chain sequence. The data were obtained in a study of metastatic and nonmetastatic thyroid tumors. Study-wide context: From malignant and benign thyroid patients, repertoires in blood and in tumor or nodule tissue were compared.

All patients were untreated before thyroid surgery. TCRdb reprocessed the PCR reads via MiXCR. The table shows some 11,000 clones, with 21% occurring only once. The TCR was taken from a female donor with papillary thyroid cancer or a benign thyroid nodule (not recorded which). Some clones in this sample may be carry-over from other donors' samples. Sequencing was performed on adjacent normal tissue.

The chain's CDR3 is CASSLVGGESGNTIYF. CDR3 sequence (DNA): TGCGCCAGCAGCTTGGTCGGGGGCGAATCTGGAAACACCATATATTTT. The V call is TRBV5-1, the J call TRBJ1-3; tentatively, D is TRBD1 (6 bases). Germline V gene lookup returns CDR1 SGHRS and CDR2 YFSETQ. The length of the CDR3 is 16 residues. Trimming pared 0 bases from V and 1 base from J, leaving 11 bases between.